This T cell receptor beta chain was found in a study of OX40 agonist ivuxolimab in advanced cancers. Across the whole study: The eligibility criteria allowed prior anti-PD-1, anti-PD-L1 or anti-CTLA-4 therapy, and around 38% had some.

Some clones are missing from TCRdb's copy, which holds only in-frame ones; the method was immunoSEQ multiplex PCR. The sample consists of about 82,000 clones, roughly 88% of them appearing once. Patients were excluded for autoimmune disease history or systemic immunosuppression. This CDR3 spans 14 amino acids. The germline CDR1 and CDR2 sequences are SGDLS and YYNGEE. V was cut by 2 bases and J by 2 bases, with 10 bases left in between. V is TRBV9 and J is TRBJ2-5; D may correspond to TRBD1 or TRBD2 (5 bases each). This receptor was obtained from an adult with an advanced solid tumor such as melanoma, head and neck, liver or kidney cancer. The sample in question was CD4+ or CD8+ T cells sorted from blood, obtained in a trial of the OX40 agonist ivuxolimab. CDR3 loop: CASSVGVSQETQYF. The CDR3 DNA reads TGTGCCAGCAGCGTGGGGGTGAGTCAAGAGACCCAGTACTTC.